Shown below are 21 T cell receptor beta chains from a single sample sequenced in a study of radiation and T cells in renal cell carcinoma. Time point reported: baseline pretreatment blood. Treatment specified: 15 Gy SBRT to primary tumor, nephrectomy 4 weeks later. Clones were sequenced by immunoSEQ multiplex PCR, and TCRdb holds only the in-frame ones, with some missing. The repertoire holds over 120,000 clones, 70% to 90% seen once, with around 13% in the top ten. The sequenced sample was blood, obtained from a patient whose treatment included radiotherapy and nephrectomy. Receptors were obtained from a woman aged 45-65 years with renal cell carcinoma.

Here the CDR3 DNA reads TGCAGCGTTGCACAGGGAGTAAGTGAGACCCAGTACTTC. Translation gives CSVAQGVSETQYF. This sequence joins TRBV29-1 and TRBJ2-5; tentatively, D is TRBD1 (6 bases). The CDR3 is 13 residues long. Trimming left V 4 bases short and J 5 bases short, with 14 bases between. Germline CDR1 SQVTM, CDR2 ANQGSEA.

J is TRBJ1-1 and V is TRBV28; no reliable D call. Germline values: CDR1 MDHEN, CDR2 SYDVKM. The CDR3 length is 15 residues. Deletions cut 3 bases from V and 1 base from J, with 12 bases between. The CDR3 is CASSFRRSSNTEAFF. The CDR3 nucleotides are TGTGCCAGCAGTTTCCGGCGGTCCTCGAACACTGAAGCTTTCTTT.

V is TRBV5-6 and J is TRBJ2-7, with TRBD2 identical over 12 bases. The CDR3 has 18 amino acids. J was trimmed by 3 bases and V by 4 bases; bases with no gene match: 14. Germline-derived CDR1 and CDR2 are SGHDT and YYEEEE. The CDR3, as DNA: TGTGCCAGCAGCCCGGTAGTCGGACTAGCGGGAATTATCTACGAGCAGTACTTC. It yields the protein CASSPVVGLAGIIYEQYF.

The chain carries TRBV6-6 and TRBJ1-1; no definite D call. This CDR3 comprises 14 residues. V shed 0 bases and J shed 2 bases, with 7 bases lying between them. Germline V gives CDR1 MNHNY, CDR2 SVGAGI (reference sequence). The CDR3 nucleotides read TGTGCCAGCAGTTACTCGACCACCAACACTGAAGCTTTCTTT. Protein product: CASSYSTTNTEAFF.

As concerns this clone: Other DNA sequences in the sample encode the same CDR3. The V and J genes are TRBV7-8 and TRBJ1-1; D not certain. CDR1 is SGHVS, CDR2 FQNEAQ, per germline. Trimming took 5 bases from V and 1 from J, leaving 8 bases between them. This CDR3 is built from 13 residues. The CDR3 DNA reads TGTGCCAGCAGCAGAACAAGGAACACTGAAGCTTTCTTT. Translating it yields CASSRTRNTEAFF.

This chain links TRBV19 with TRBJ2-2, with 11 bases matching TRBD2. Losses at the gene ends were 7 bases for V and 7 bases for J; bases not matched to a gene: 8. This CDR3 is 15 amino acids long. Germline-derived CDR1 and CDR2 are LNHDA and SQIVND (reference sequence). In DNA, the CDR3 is TGTGCCAGTATCCCTAGCGGGGGGATCGTCGGGGAGCTGTTTTTT. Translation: CASIPSGGIVGELFF.

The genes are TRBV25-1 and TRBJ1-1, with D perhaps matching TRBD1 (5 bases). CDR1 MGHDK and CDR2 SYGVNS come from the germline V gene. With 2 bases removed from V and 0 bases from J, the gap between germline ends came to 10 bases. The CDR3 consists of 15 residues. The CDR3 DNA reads TGTGCCAGCAGTGAAGCAAAGGGGATGAACACTGAAGCTTTCTTT. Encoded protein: CASSEAKGMNTEAFF.

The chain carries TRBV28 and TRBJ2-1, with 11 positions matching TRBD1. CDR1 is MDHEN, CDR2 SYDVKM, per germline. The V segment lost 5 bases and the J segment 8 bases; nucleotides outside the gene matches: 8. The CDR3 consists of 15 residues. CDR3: CASSPPGGQGDEQFF. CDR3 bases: TGTGCCAGCAGTCCCCCGGGGGGACAGGGGGATGAGCAGTTCTTC.

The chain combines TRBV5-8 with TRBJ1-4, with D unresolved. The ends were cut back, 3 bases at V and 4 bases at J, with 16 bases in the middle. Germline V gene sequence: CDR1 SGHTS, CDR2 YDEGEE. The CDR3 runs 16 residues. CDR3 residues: CASSSVGRAFNEKLFF. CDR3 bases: TGTGCCAGCAGCTCCGTAGGACGGGCCTTTAATGAAAAACTGTTTTTT.

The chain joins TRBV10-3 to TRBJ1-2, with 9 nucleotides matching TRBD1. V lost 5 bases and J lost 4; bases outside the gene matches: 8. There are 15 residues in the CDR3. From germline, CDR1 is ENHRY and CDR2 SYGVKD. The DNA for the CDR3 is TGTGCCATCAGTCCCGGGGACAGGGATGCCTATGGCTACACCTTC. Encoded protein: CAISPGDRDAYGYTF.

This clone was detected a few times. For the CDR3, the DNA is TGTGCCAGCAGCTTGTCTAGGAACACTGAAGCTTTCTTT. It yields the protein CASSLSRNTEAFF. This rearrangement joins TRBV5-4 to TRBJ1-1; D is uncertain. The V gene's germline CDR1 is SGHNT and CDR2 YYREEE (reference sequence). Between the trimmed V and J ends, which lost 1 base and 1 base, there was a span of 5 bases. The length of the CDR3 is 13 residues.

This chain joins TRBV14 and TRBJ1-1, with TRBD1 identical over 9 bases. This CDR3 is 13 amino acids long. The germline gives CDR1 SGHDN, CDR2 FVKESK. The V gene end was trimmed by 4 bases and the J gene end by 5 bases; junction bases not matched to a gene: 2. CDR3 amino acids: CASSPGQGTEAFF. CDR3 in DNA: TGTGCCAGCAGCCCAGGACAGGGGACTGAAGCTTTCTTT. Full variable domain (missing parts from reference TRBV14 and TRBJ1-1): EAGVTQFPSHSVIEKGQTVTLRCDPISGHDNLYWYRRVMGKEIKFLLHFVKESKQDESGMPNNRFLAERTGGTYSTLKVQPAELEDSGVYFCASSPGQGTEAFFGQGTRLTVV.

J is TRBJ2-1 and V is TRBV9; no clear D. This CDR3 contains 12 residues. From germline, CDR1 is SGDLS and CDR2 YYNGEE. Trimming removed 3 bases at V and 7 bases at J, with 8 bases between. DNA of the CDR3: TGTGCCAGCAGCGCACGAAGAAATGAGCAGTTCTTC. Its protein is CASSARRNEQFF.

CDR3 DNA sequence: TGTGCCAGCAGAGGGACAGGGGCGAGTACTGAAGCTTTCTTT. Translating it yields CASRGTGASTEAFF. J is TRBJ1-1 and V is TRBV25-1, with 10 bases identical to TRBD1. The length of the CDR3 is 14 residues. Germline lookup yields CDR1 MGHDK and CDR2 SYGVNS. The J segment lost 5 bases and the V segment lost 6 bases, leaving 6 bases of the junction unmatched.

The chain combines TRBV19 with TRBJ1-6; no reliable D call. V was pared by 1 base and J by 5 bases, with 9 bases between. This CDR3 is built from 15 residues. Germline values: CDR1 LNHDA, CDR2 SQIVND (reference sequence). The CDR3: CASSIGAANNSPLHF. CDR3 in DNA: TGTGCCAGTAGTATAGGAGCAGCGAATAATTCACCCCTCCACTTT.

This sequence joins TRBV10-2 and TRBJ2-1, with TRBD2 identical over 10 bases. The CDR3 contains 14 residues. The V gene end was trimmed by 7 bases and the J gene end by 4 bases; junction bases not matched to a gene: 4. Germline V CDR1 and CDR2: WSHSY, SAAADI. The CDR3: CASKLAGFYNEQFF. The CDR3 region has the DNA TGCGCCAGCAAACTAGCGGGGTTTTACAATGAGCAGTTCTTC.

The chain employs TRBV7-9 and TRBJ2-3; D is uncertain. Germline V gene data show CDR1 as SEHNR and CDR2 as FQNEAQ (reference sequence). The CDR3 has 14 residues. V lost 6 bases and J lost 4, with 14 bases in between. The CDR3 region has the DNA TGTGCCAGCAGTCAACCTAAGGCGTCAGATACGCAGTATTTT. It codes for CASSQPKASDTQYF.

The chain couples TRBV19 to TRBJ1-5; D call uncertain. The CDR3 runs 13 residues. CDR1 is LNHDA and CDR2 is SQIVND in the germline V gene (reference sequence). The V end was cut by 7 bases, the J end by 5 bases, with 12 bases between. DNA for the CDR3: TGTGCCAGTACCCCCCGGGGATATCAGCCCCAGCATTTT. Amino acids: CASTPRGYQPQHF.

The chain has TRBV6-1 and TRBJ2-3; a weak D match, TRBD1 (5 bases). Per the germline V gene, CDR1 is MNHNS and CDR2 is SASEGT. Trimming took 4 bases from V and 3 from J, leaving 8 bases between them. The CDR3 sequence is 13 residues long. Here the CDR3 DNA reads TGTGCCAGCAGTGCGCAGGGTACAGATACGCAGTATTTT. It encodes CASSAQGTDTQYF.

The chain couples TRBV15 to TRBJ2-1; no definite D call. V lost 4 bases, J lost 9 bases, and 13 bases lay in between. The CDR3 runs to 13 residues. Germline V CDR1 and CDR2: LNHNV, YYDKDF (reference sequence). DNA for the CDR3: TGTGCCACCAGCACCAAGGAACTGGGTGAGCAGTTCTTC. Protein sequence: CATSTKELGEQFF.

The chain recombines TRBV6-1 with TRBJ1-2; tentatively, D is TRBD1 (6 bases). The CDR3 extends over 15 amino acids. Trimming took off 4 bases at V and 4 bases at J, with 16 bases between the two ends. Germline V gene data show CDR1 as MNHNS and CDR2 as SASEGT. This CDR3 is CASSGKQGRSYGYTF. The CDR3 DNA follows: TGTGCCAGCAGTGGAAAACAGGGTCGGAGCTATGGCTACACCTTC.